One sample yielded the 8 T cell receptor beta chains listed below, sequenced in a study of blood T cell repertoires in COVID-19. TCRdb's table, derived via immunoSEQ multiplex PCR, lists solely in-frame clones and lacks some. The sample holds around 150,000 clones; over 80% are singletons and the top ten take roughly 4.9%. Sequencing was done on a sample of PBMCs or T cells enriched from blood (not recorded which). The source is a man aged 70-80 years who had been exposed to COVID-19.

This clone was found once. This sequence joins TRBV5-1 and TRBJ1-6; 8 bases fit TRBD1. Germline assignment: CDR1 SGHRS and CDR2 YFSETQ. The CDR3 is made up of 14 amino acids. Trimming at V came to 3 bases and at J to 9 bases, leaving 5 bases not matched to a gene. The CDR3 is CASSSGQDSSPLHF. The CDR3 region has the DNA TGCGCCAGCAGCTCGGGACAGGATAGTTCACCCCTCCACTTT.

This clone is a singleton in its sample. This chain uses TRBV19 with TRBJ2-2; TRBD2 matches 14 bases. The CDR3 runs to 16 residues. Germline CDR1 LNHDA, CDR2 SQIVND (reference sequence). With V trimmed by 7 bases and J by 5 bases, 6 bases remained unmatched. The CDR3 loop is CASTRLAGGATGELFF. DNA of the CDR3: TGTGCCAGTACCCGACTAGCGGGAGGGGCTACCGGGGAGCTGTTTTTT. The full variable domain, its missing parts supplied by reference TRBV19 and TRBJ2-2, is DGGITQSPKYLFRKEGQNVTLSCEQNLNHDAMYWYRQDPGQGLRLIYYSQIVNDFQKGDIAEGYSVSREKKESFPLTVTSAQKNPTAFYLCASTRLAGGATGELFFGEGSRLTVL.

This chain joins TRBV28 and TRBJ2-7; D perhaps matches TRBD2 (5 bases). Germline V gene lookup returns CDR1 MDHEN and CDR2 SYDVKM. This CDR3 contains 13 residues. V lost 1 base to trimming and J lost 3 bases, with 7 bases between them. The CDR3 protein is CASSLLGVYEQYF. The CDR3, as DNA: TGTGCCAGCAGTTTATTGGGAGTCTACGAGCAGTACTTC.

This sequence joins TRBV5-1 and TRBJ2-5; 12 bases line up with TRBD2. Germline-derived CDR1 and CDR2 are SGHRS and YFSETQ. After removal of 0 bases from V and 4 bases from J, the junction contained 4 bases not matched to a gene. The CDR3 consists of 16 residues. The CDR3 nucleotides read TGCGCCAGCAGCTTGGGGACTAGCGGGGTGGTAGAGACCCAGTACTTC. Its translation is CASSLGTSGVVETQYF. Full variable domain (rest looked up from reference TRBV5-1 and TRBJ2-5): KAGVTQTPRYLIKTRGQQVTLSCSPISGHRSVSWYQQTPGQGLQFLFEYFSETQRNKGNFPGRFSGRQFSNSRSEMNVSTLELGDSALYLCASSLGTSGVVETQYFGPGTRLLVL.

This sequence joins TRBV15 and TRBJ1-2, with TRBD1 matching over 7 bases. This CDR3 has 15 amino acids. Unmatched junction bases numbered 6, after V lost 1 base and J lost 4 bases. Per germline, CDR1 LNHNV and CDR2 YYDKDF (reference sequence). The CDR3 coding sequence is TGTGCCACCAGCAGAGGATTGGGACAGTCCTATGGCTACACCTTC. This sequence encodes CATSRGLGQSYGYTF.

The sample holds one count of this clone. The rearrangement uses TRBV30 and TRBJ2-5, with TRBD1 matching 8 bases. V shed 3 bases and J 5 bases; nucleotides not matched to a gene: 8. The CDR3 extends over 14 amino acids. Germline lookup yields CDR1 GTSNPN and CDR2 SVGIG (reference sequence). The CDR3 nucleotides are TGTGCCTGGAGGGGGACAGGCCCGCAGGAGACCCAGTACTTC. Its translation: CAWRGTGPQETQYF.

The chain employs TRBV6-5 and TRBJ2-7; no reliable D call. CDR3 size: 12 residues. The germline CDR1 and CDR2 sequences are MNHEY and SVGAGI. Deletions cut 4 bases from V and 7 bases from J, with 11 bases between. CDR3 sequence: CASSSTTKEQYF. CDR3 DNA sequence: TGTGCCAGCAGTTCAACAACGAAGGAGCAGTACTTC.

V and J are TRBV10-2 and TRBJ2-1, with 10 bases matching TRBD2. The junction had 9 bases not matched to a gene; V was cut back by 6 bases and J by 10 bases. Germline loops: CDR1 WSHSY, CDR2 SAAADI. This CDR3 comprises 14 residues. For the CDR3, the DNA is TGCGCCAGCAGCCTTAGGACTAGCGGAGCCGAGCAGTTCTTC. Translated, it gives CASSLRTSGAEQFF.